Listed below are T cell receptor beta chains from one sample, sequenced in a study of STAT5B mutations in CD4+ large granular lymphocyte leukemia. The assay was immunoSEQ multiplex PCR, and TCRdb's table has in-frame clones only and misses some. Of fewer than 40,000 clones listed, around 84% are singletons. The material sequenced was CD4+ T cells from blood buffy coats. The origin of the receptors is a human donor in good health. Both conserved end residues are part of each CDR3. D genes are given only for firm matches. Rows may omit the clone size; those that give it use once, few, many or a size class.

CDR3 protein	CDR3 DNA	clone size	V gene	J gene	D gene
CASRERGDSYEQYF	TGTGCCAGCAGGGAGCGGGGGGACTCCTACGAGCAGTACTTC	-	TRBV6-1	TRBJ2-7	TRBD2
CASSAGSGDEQYF	TGTGCCAGCAGCGCAGGATCAGGAGACGAGCAGTACTTC	-	TRBV7-6	TRBJ2-7	-
CASSPDRGSNQPQHF	TGTGCCAGCAGCCCGGACAGGGGGAGCAATCAGCCCCAGCATTTT	once	TRBV11-2	TRBJ1-5	TRBD1
CAIREGQNEQFF	TGTGCCATCAGAGAAGGACAGAATGAGCAGTTCTTC	-	TRBV10-3	TRBJ2-1	-
CASSSDQGDQPQHF	TGTGCCAGCAGCTCCGACCAGGGGGATCAGCCCCAGCATTTT	few	TRBV7-2	TRBJ1-5	TRBD1
CAWSVRRGNEKLFF	TGTGCCTGGAGTGTACGCAGGGGGAATGAAAAACTGTTTTTT	medium-sized	TRBV30	TRBJ1-4	TRBD1
CASSLGTSFWQETQYF	TGTGCCAGCAGCTTGGGGACTAGTTTTTGGCAAGAGACCCAGTACTTC	-	TRBV5-4	TRBJ2-5	TRBD2
CASITVGGRDTGELFF	TGTGCCAGCATCACCGTGGGGGGCAGGGACACCGGGGAGCTGTTTTTT	-	TRBV7-9	TRBJ2-2	-
CASSQIGGNGYTF	TGTGCCAGCAGCCAAATAGGGGGTAATGGCTACACCTTC	-	TRBV7-9	TRBJ1-2	-
CASSSNVQGERYEQYF	TGTGCCAGCAGCTCAAATGTCCAAGGGGAGCGCTACGAGCAGTACTTC	once	TRBV28	TRBJ2-7	-
CASSPEGGRNNSPLHF	TGTGCCAGCAGCCCGGAAGGGGGACGGAACAATTCACCCCTCCACTTT	few	TRBV5-4	TRBJ1-6	-
CAWNRWNPSGNTIYF	TGTGCCTGGAATAGGTGGAATCCCTCTGGAAACACCATATATTTT	-	TRBV30	TRBJ1-3	-
CASSARTGGGHEQYF	TGTGCCAGCAGCGCTCGGACAGGTGGGGGGCACGAGCAGTACTTC	-	TRBV9	TRBJ2-7	-
CASSSPGNQETQYF	TGTGCCAGCAGCTCACCGGGGAACCAAGAGACCCAGTACTTC	-	TRBV7-9	TRBJ2-5	-
CAWSAPGKGLAGLNEQFF	TGTGCCTGGAGTGCTCCCGGCAAGGGACTAGCGGGATTGAATGAGCAGTTCTTC	-	TRBV30	TRBJ2-1	TRBD2
CASSLAGTGLQTAYF	TGTGCCAGCAGCTTAGCGGGCACGGGACTTCAAACCGCGTACTTC	-	TRBV7-9	TRBJ2-7	-
CASSGGYEQYF	TGTGCCAGCAGTGGGGGGTACGAGCAGTACTTC	-	TRBV19	TRBJ2-7	-
CASSLGRGRQETQYF	TGTGCCAGCAGCTTGGGCCGAGGCAGACAAGAGACCCAGTACTTC	-	TRBV13	TRBJ2-5	-
CASSLTSPSDTQYF	TGTGCCAGCAGTTTGACTAGTCCCTCAGATACGCAGTATTTT	-	TRBV7-9	TRBJ2-3	-
CASGKPSGGNEQFF	TGTGCCAGCGGGAAGCCTAGCGGGGGCAATGAGCAGTTCTTC	once	TRBV6-6	TRBJ2-1	TRBD2
CAWRYRLAFRTDTQYF	TGTGCCTGGAGGTACCGATTAGCGTTCCGCACAGATACGCAGTATTTT	-	TRBV30	TRBJ2-3	-
CATSRATGLAGYFGSYNEQFF	TGTGCCACCAGCAGAGCGACGGGACTAGCGGGATATTTCGGCTCCTACAATGAGCAGTTCTTC	-	TRBV15	TRBJ2-1	TRBD2
CASQGSGNTEAFF	TGTGCCTCCCAGGGCAGCGGGAACACTGAAGCTTTCTTT	-	TRBV30	TRBJ1-1	-
CASIRGIGMNTEAFF	TGTGCCAGCATCAGGGGGATCGGGATGAACACTGAAGCTTTCTTT	-	TRBV5-8	TRBJ1-1	TRBD1
CASSLGGSQGYTF	TGTGCCAGCAGCTTGGGCGGCAGTCAAGGCTACACCTTC	-	TRBV7-3	TRBJ1-2	-
CASSAGLAGVEEQFF	TGTGCCAGCAGTGCGGGACTAGCGGGAGTGGAAGAGCAGTTCTTC	-	TRBV2	TRBJ2-1	TRBD2
CASTRGANTEAFF	TGTGCCAGCACACGGGGGGCGAACACTGAAGCTTTCTTT	-	TRBV25-1	TRBJ1-1	-
CASSTQGGPGEQYF	TGTGCCAGTAGTACCCAGGGGGGTCCAGGCGAGCAGTACTTC	-	TRBV19	TRBJ2-7	-
CASSYSILAPDYEQYF	TGTGCCAGCAGTTACTCTATCCTAGCTCCAGACTACGAGCAGTACTTC	-	TRBV6-5	TRBJ2-7	-
CASSIVGLNQPQHF	TGTGCCAGTAGTATAGTCGGTCTGAATCAGCCCCAGCATTTT	few	TRBV19	TRBJ1-5	-
CAWSWTSGYNEQFF	TGTGCCTGGAGCTGGACTAGCGGGTACAATGAGCAGTTCTTC	-	TRBV30	TRBJ2-1	TRBD2
CASNPKIDRDYGYTF	TGTGCCAGCAACCCTAAGATTGACAGGGACTATGGCTACACCTTC	-	TRBV6-1	TRBJ1-2	TRBD1
CASSLEGPKQGYGNEQFF	TGTGCCAGCAGCTTAGAAGGGCCCAAACAGGGGTATGGAAATGAGCAGTTCTTC	-	TRBV7-8	TRBJ2-1	TRBD1
CASSLQGLASTGELFF	TGTGCCAGCTCACTTCAAGGACTAGCCTCCACCGGGGAGCTGTTTTTT	-	TRBV18	TRBJ2-2	TRBD2
CASSRLYREQYF	TGTGCCAGCAGTCGACTGTATAGGGAGCAGTACTTC	-	TRBV6-1	TRBJ2-7	-
CSVALNQETQYF	TGCAGCGTTGCCCTTAACCAAGAGACCCAGTACTTC	-	TRBV29-1	TRBJ2-5	-
CASSRGQCLYEQYF	TGCGCCAGCAGTAGGGGACAGTGCCTCTACGAGCAGTACTTC	-	TRBV23-1	TRBJ2-7	TRBD1
CASSQDRSYGYTF	TGTGCCAGCAGCCAAGATAGAAGCTATGGCTACACCTTC	-	TRBV14	TRBJ1-2	-
CASSPPSGGTPTAQYF	TGTGCCAGCAGCCCACCTAGCGGGGGGACCCCGACGGCGCAGTATTTT	-	TRBV9	TRBJ2-3	TRBD2
CASFRAGGGEQYF	TGTGCCAGCTTTCGAGCAGGGGGCGGGGAGCAGTACTTC	few	TRBV6-5	TRBJ2-7	TRBD1
CASSSQGAKETQYF	TGTGCCAGCAGCTCACAGGGGGCAAAAGAGACCCAGTACTTC	-	TRBV7-2	TRBJ2-5	TRBD1
CASSPPGQTNSPLHF	TGTGCCAGCTCACCACCGGGACAGACGAATTCACCCCTCCACTTT	few	TRBV18	TRBJ1-6	TRBD1
CASSVRGSPSSYEQYF	TGTGCCAGCAGCGTCAGGGGGTCCCCGAGCTCCTACGAGCAGTACTTC	-	TRBV9	TRBJ2-7	TRBD1
CASSDTGTSTDTQYF	TGCGCCAGCAGTGACACAGGGACTAGCACAGATACGCAGTATTTT	-	TRBV10-2	TRBJ2-3	-
CASSLIKLAGAKQYF	TGTGCCAGCAGCTTAATTAAACTAGCGGGAGCTAAGCAGTATTTT	-	TRBV7-8	TRBJ2-3	TRBD2
CASSRTPLDRDEQFF	TGTGCCAGCAGCCGGACTCCACTTGATCGGGATGAGCAGTTCTTC	-	TRBV11-3	TRBJ2-1	-
CASSVATGAGYGYTF	TGTGCCAGCAGCGTAGCTACCGGGGCAGGGTATGGCTACACCTTC	-	TRBV9	TRBJ1-2	-
CASSINRDYEQYF	TGTGCCAGTAGTATTAACAGAGACTACGAGCAGTACTTC	few	TRBV19	TRBJ2-7	-
CASSLASVRTEAFF	TGTGCCAGCAGCTTAGCATCTGTTAGAACTGAAGCTTTCTTT	few	TRBV7-9	TRBJ1-1	-
CASSLWGQSMNTEAFF	TGTGCCAGCAGTTTGTGGGGACAGTCCATGAACACTGAAGCTTTCTTT	few	TRBV28	TRBJ1-1	TRBD1
CASSALSYNYGYTF	TGTGCCAGCAGTGCGCTGAGTTATAACTATGGCTACACCTTC	once	TRBV6-1	TRBJ1-2	-
CASSYSLHGSEAFF	TGTGCCAGCAGTTACTCGTTGCATGGCTCTGAAGCTTTCTTT	-	TRBV6-5	TRBJ1-1	-
CASSRYRDRPEQYF	TGTGCCAGCAGTCGCTACCGGGACAGACCCGAGCAGTACTTC	-	TRBV6-5	TRBJ2-7	TRBD1
CASSQDGRKETQYF	TGCGCCAGCAGCCAAGATGGGCGGAAAGAGACCCAGTACTTC	-	TRBV4-1	TRBJ2-5	-
CASSLPLGGADEQFF	TGTGCCAGCAGTTTACCTTTAGGGGGGGCGGATGAGCAGTTCTTC	-	TRBV28	TRBJ2-1	-
CASSQDVSSYEQYF	TGTGCCAGTAGCCAAGACGTTAGCTCCTACGAGCAGTACTTC	-	TRBV19	TRBJ2-7	-
CASSQDNRENGYTF	TGTGCCAGCAGCCAAGATAACAGGGAGAATGGCTACACCTTC	-	TRBV4-2	TRBJ1-2	-